This T cell receptor beta chain was documented in a study of shared clonotypes between healthy human individuals. Study context: A couple of women and a few men aged 18 to 49 served as donors.

Points from the study as a whole: As a rule, naive subsets had a larger estimated richness than memory subsets. Clonotypes not shared had lower generation probabilities than those common to all four donors.

Libraries were prepared by immunoSEQ multiplex PCR; TCRdb keeps only in-frame clonotypes and omits some of them. The sample records hundreds of thousands of clones, around 97% being singletons. Notes on this clone: Its antigen remains unknown.

Negatively enriched CD4+ T cells were divided by CD45RA into naive and memory. The sequenced sample was naive CD4+ T cells sorted from blood. As for subset: CD45RA+ positively selected. The receptor was derived from a woman in her twenties or thirties in good health.

CDR3 loop: CASSISGGEKLFF. DNA of the CDR3: TGTGCCAGCAGCATCTCCGGCGGAGAAAAACTGTTTTTT. This chain uses TRBV13 with TRBJ1-4; D uncertain. V shed 5 bases and J shed 8 bases, with 12 bases lying between them. The CDR3 is made up of 13 amino acids. The V gene's germline CDR1 is PRHDT and CDR2 FYEKMQ (reference sequence).